Reported below is one T cell receptor (beta chain). This record belongs to a study of Graves' ophthalmopathy and Graves' hyperthyroidism. This CDR3 is built from 16 residues. The ends lost 5 bases at V and 4 bases at J; junction bases unmatched: 12. Germline assignment: CDR1 SGHTA and CDR2 FQGNSA. RNA transcripts provided the template for amplifying TCR beta CDR3 regions. Second-round multiplex PCR followed a first-round RT-PCR using HTBI primers. TCRdb ran MiXCR on the multiplex PCR reads and lists one entry per CDR3 protein. The sample shows about 1.1 million distinct CDR3 sequences, about two fifths of them seen only once. The authors enrolled newly diagnosed hyperthyroidism patients aged 18 to 65 with under 2 months' duration.

This rearrangement joins TRBV7-2 to TRBJ2-5; 8 bases align to TRBD2. Source material: peripheral blood or thyroid tissue (not recorded which). The source of this sequence is an adult man with Graves' hyperthyroidism. CDR3 coding DNA: TGTGCCAGCAGCCCCGGGGGGGCGGGAGGAGGAGAGACCCAGTACTTC. Translation gives CASSPGGAGGGETQYF.